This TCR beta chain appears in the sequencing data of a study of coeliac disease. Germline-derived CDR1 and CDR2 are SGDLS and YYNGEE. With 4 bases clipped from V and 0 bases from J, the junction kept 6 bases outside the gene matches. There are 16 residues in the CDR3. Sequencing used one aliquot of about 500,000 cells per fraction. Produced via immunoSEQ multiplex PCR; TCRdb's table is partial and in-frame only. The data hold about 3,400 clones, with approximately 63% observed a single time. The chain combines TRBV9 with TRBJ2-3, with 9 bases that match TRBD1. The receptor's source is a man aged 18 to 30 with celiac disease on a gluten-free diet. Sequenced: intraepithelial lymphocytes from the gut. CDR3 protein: CASSPEDRGSTDTQYF. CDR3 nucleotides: TGTGCCAGCAGCCCCGAGGACAGGGGAAGCACAGATACGCAGTATTTT.